This passage covers 5 T cell receptor beta chains from one sample sequenced in a study of CD8 T cells in Susac syndrome. RNA was extracted with the RNeasy kit, and a quantity of roughly 0.5 to 1 ug was reverse transcribed using random hexamers. TCRdb reanalysed the immunoSEQ multiplex PCR reads using MiXCR and keeps one entry per CDR3 protein. Here the sample spans 200,000 to 250,000 distinct CDR3 sequences, approximately 92% being singletons. Sequenced material: CD4+ T cells from PBMCs. All receptors come from a human donor with multiple sclerosis.

The rearrangement joins TRBV5-1 to TRBJ1-1; D ambiguous. Germline-derived CDR1 and CDR2 are SGHRS and YFSETQ. Trimming took 0 bases from V and 1 from J, leaving 7 bases between them. The CDR3 loop spans 14 amino acids. The CDR3 loop is CASSLAQENTEAFF. DNA of the CDR3: TGCGCCAGCAGCTTGGCTCAGGAGAACACTGAAGCTTTCTTT.

The V call is TRBV6-1, the J call TRBJ2-5, with 13 bases matching TRBD2. The CDR3 totals 16 residues. Germline CDR1 is MNHNS and CDR2 is SASEGT. After removal of 6 bases from V and 1 base from J, the junction contained 5 bases not matched to a gene. The CDR3 is CASRHRTSGGQETQYF. The CDR3 coding sequence is TGTGCCAGCAGACATAGGACTAGCGGGGGCCAAGAGACCCAGTACTTC.

This rearrangement joins TRBV20-1 to TRBJ1-5; D is ambiguous. Germline V gene data show CDR1 as DFQATT and CDR2 as SNEGSKA (reference sequence). This CDR3 comprises 12 residues. V lost 5 bases, J lost 2 bases, and 7 bases lay in between. The CDR3 region has the DNA TGCAGTGCTCATGTGGGCAATCAGCCCCAGCATTTT. It translates to CSAHVGNQPQHF.

V usage is TRBV28 and J usage is TRBJ1-2, with D hard to call. Germline assignment: CDR1 MDHEN and CDR2 SYDVKM. Trimming took 5 bases from V and 6 from J, leaving 16 bases between them. This CDR3 has 14 residues. For the CDR3, the DNA is TGTGCCAGCAGTCCTCCCGGATGGGCCAATGGCTACACCTTC. This gives the protein CASSPPGWANGYTF.

V usage is TRBV11-2 and J usage is TRBJ2-5, with D unresolved. The CDR3 loop spans 13 amino acids. Trimming removed 5 bases from V and 5 bases from J, with 12 bases in between. The germline CDR1 and CDR2 sequences are SGHAT and FQNNGV. The DNA of the CDR3 is TGTGCCAGCAGCCAAGTCGACGGGGAGACCCAGTACTTC. Protein product: CASSQVDGETQYF.